These 28 T cell receptor beta chains were all obtained from the same sample, sequenced in a study of T cells in Graves' hyperthyroidism and ophthalmopathy. RNA transcripts were the template for amplifying TCR beta CDR3 regions. The HTBI primer set was used in a first-round RT-PCR of the TCR CDR3. One entry per CDR3 protein results from TCRdb running MiXCR on the multiplex PCR reads. Here the sample spans 550,000 to 700,000 distinct CDR3 sequences, under 15% being singletons. The sequenced sample consisted of blood. The source of these receptors is a woman in her forties with Graves' ophthalmopathy.

This clonotype was seen many times. The chain links TRBV11-2 to TRBJ2-5; 11 nucleotides agree with TRBD1. Per the germline V gene, CDR1 is SGHAT and CDR2 is FQNNGV. V was clipped by 5 bases and J by 5 bases; unmatched bases: 16. This CDR3 region has 18 residues. CDR3 amino acids: CASSLGQGALRGGETQYF. In nucleotides, the CDR3 is TGTGCCAGCAGCCTAGGACAGGGGGCCCTCCGGGGTGGGGAGACCCAGTACTTC. The full variable domain, rest sourced from reference TRBV11-2 and TRBJ2-5, is EAGVAQSPRYKIIEKRQSVAFWCNPISGHATLYWYQQILGQGPKLLIQFQNNGVVDDSQLPKDRFSAERLKGVDSTLKIQPAKLEDSAVYLCASSLGQGALRGGETQYFGPGTRLLVL.

The table lists this clonotype with a few counts. The rearrangement joins TRBV30 to TRBJ2-7; perhaps TRBD2 as D (5 bases). The CDR3 length is 14 residues. The V end was cut by 4 bases, the J end by 9 bases, with 22 bases between. CDR1 and CDR2 (germline): GTSNPN, SVGIG (reference sequence). CDR3: CAWTKRRASFGQYF. For the CDR3, the DNA is TGTGCCTGGACCAAAAGGCGGGCTAGCTTCGGGCAGTACTTC.

This clonotype was seen ten or more times. The chain combines TRBV27 with TRBJ2-7; 8 bases are shared with TRBD2. Germline V CDR1 and CDR2: MNHEY, SMNVEV (reference sequence). The V segment lost 5 bases and the J segment 1 base; nucleotides outside the gene matches: 10. There are 16 residues in the CDR3. The CDR3: CASSPTETSVSYEQYF. The CDR3 DNA sequence: TGTGCCAGCAGTCCCACCGAGACTAGCGTTTCCTACGAGCAGTACTTC.

This clonotype was detected many times. The chain joins TRBV7-9 to TRBJ1-3; D unclear. This CDR3 spans 14 amino acids. Germline CDR1 is SEHNR and CDR2 is FQNEAQ (reference sequence). V gave up 1 base and J gave up 2 bases, with 6 bases separating them. CDR3 protein: CASSLVLPGNTIYF. The CDR3 DNA reads TGTGCCAGCAGCTTAGTACTCCCTGGAAACACCATATATTTT.

This clonotype was counted many times. As DNA, the CDR3 is TGTGCCAGCAGTTATCCCTCCGCCAGGAACTACGAGCAGTACTTC. Amino acid sequence: CASSYPSARNYEQYF. The chain couples TRBV6-2 or TRBV6-3 to TRBJ2-7; D gene unclear. Germline values: CDR1 MNHEY, CDR2 SVGEGT. The length of the CDR3 is 15 residues. V lost 3 bases and J 3 bases, leaving 15 bases between the germline ends.

This clonotype came up many times. The chain has TRBV12-3 or TRBV12-4 and TRBJ1-2; no clear D. V was pared by 6 bases and J by 4 bases, with 6 bases between. The CDR3 extends over 11 amino acids. This chain's CDR3 is CASRTVYGYTF. For the CDR3, the DNA is TGTGCCAGCAGAACGGTCTATGGCTACACCTTC.

This clonotype was found many times. This chain connects TRBV29-1 to TRBJ1-2; maybe TRBD1 (5 bases). This CDR3 is built from 12 residues. CDR1 and CDR2 from the germline V gene are SQVTM and ANQGSEA. Deletions cut 6 bases from V and 7 bases from J, with 15 bases between. Written as DNA, the CDR3 is TGCAGCGTAGGGGACGCTACTGCTGGCTACACCTTC. Translation gives CSVGDATAGYTF.

This clonotype showed up many times. The rearrangement uses TRBV6-1 and TRBJ2-7; D may be TRBD1 (6 bases). The germline CDR1 and CDR2 sequences are MNHNS and SASEGT. The CDR3 totals 14 residues. V lost 3 bases, J lost 4 bases, and 13 bases lay in between. The CDR3 reads CASSDRGSSYEQYF. The DNA for the CDR3 is TGTGCCAGCAGTGACAGGGGTTCGTCGTACGAGCAGTACTTC.

At least ten counts were recorded for this clonotype. The J gene is TRBJ2-7, the V gene TRBV6-1; TRBD2 is a possible D gene (5 bases). Trimming took 4 bases from V and 4 from J, leaving 17 bases between them. This CDR3 comprises 15 residues. In germline, CDR1 is MNHNS, CDR2 SASEGT. This CDR3 reads CASSALLGSKYEQYF. The CDR3 nucleotides read TGTGCCAGCAGTGCTTTGCTAGGGAGTAAGTACGAGCAGTACTTC.

Many counts were recorded for this clonotype. V is TRBV29-1 and J is TRBJ1-2, with TRBD1 matching 7 bases. Germline CDR1 reads SQVTM; CDR2 reads ANQGSEA. Trimming at V came to 6 bases and at J to 5 bases, leaving 12 bases not matched to a gene. The CDR3 is made up of 14 amino acids. CDR3 sequence reads: CSVGAGTELYGYTF. CDR3 nucleotides: TGCAGCGTGGGGGCCGGGACAGAGTTGTATGGCTACACCTTC.

This clonotype occurred many times. The genes are TRBV7-6 and TRBJ2-5, with 9 nucleotides matching TRBD2. The CDR3 length is 15 residues. Germline-derived CDR1 and CDR2 are SGHVS and FNYEAQ. Trimming took 2 bases from V and 3 from J; bases not matched to a gene: 4. CDR3 sequence reads: CASSLLRLAEETQYF. The CDR3 nucleotides read TGTGCCAGCAGCTTACTGCGACTAGCGGAAGAGACCCAGTACTTC. The whole variable domain, remainder taken from reference TRBV7-6 and TRBJ2-5, is GAGVSQSPRYKVTKRGQDVALRCDPISGHVSLYWYRQALGQGPEFLTYFNYEAQQDKSGLPNDRFSAERPEGSISTLTIQRTEQRDSAMYRCASSLLRLAEETQYFGPGTRLLVL.

At least ten counts were recorded for this clonotype. The chain has TRBV15 and TRBJ1-2, with 8 positions matching TRBD1. This CDR3 is built from 15 residues. Germline V gene sequence: CDR1 LNHNV, CDR2 YYDKDF (reference sequence). J gave up 3 bases and V 1 base, and 4 bases lay outside the gene matches. The CDR3 spells CATSRGRGRDYGYTF. CDR3 bases: TGTGCCACCAGCAGAGGCAGGGGGCGCGACTATGGCTACACCTTC.

This clonotype was seen repeatedly, ten times or more. The rearrangement uses TRBV25-1 and TRBJ2-7; D uncertain. The V gene's germline CDR1 is MGHDK and CDR2 SYGVNS. Trimming pared 2 bases from V and 2 bases from J, leaving 7 bases between. The CDR3 loop spans 13 amino acids. The CDR3 DNA follows: TGTGCCAGCAGTGAAGTCGGCACCTACGAGCAGTACTTC. Its protein product is CASSEVGTYEQYF.

This clonotype was observed many times. The genes are TRBV28 and TRBJ2-7; tentative D call: TRBD2 (5 bases). V was pared by 5 bases and J by 6 bases, with 11 bases between. The V gene's germline CDR1 is MDHEN and CDR2 SYDVKM. This CDR3 has 12 residues. CDR3 sequence: CASSRQSGEQYF. Written as DNA, the CDR3 is TGTGCCAGCAGTCGCCAGAGCGGCGAGCAGTACTTC.

This clonotype was counted many times. The chain links TRBV7-9 to TRBJ2-7; 7 bases line up with TRBD2. V lost 2 bases to trimming and J lost 6 bases; unmatched junction nucleotides: 7. The germline V gene encodes CDR1 SEHNR and CDR2 FQNEAQ (reference sequence). The CDR3 totals 14 residues. The CDR3 region has the DNA TGTGCCAGCAGCTTACTAGCGGTCGGTGGCGAGCAGTACTTC. This gives the protein CASSLLAVGGEQYF.

This clonotype has more than one count but fewer than ten. As the CDR3 is not closed by the conserved phenylalanine or tryptophan, this likely results from a read error. V usage is TRBV7-2 and J usage is TRBJ2-7; unclear D gene. This CDR3 region has 13 residues. The V end lost 1 base, the J end lost 3 bases, and 7 bases lay between the germline ends. CDR1 SGHTA and CDR2 FQGNSA come from the germline V gene. The CDR3: CASSLGVGYEQYL. The CDR3 nucleotides are TGTGCCAGCAGCTTAGGAGTAGGCTACGAGCAGTACCTC.

This clonotype has a count of ten or more. CDR3 DNA sequence: TGCAGTGCTCCAGGACTAGCGGGAGCAACAGATACGCAGTATTTT. Translation: CSAPGLAGATDTQYF. This chain uses TRBV20-1 with TRBJ2-3; 13 bases match TRBD2. The CDR3 has 15 amino acids. Germline-derived CDR1 and CDR2 are DFQATT and SNEGSKA (reference sequence). V lost 5 bases to trimming and J lost 3 bases; unmatched junction nucleotides: 5.

This clonotype has a count of ten or more. V is TRBV5-1 and J is TRBJ2-5; 9 positions agree with TRBD1. Unmatched junction bases numbered 9, after V lost 4 bases and J lost 8 bases. The CDR3 length is 14 residues. Germline CDR1 reads SGHRS; CDR2 reads YFSETQ. The CDR3 sequence: CASSRQGDYETQYF. The CDR3, as DNA: TGCGCCAGCAGCAGACAGGGGGACTACGAAACCCAGTACTTC.

With regard to this clonotype: A read error may be the cause here, since a much bigger clone is one base away. The rearrangement links TRBV11-2 to TRBJ2-7; a weak D match, TRBD1 (6 bases). The CDR3 is 15 amino acids. Germline CDR1 reads SGHAT; CDR2 reads FQNNGV. The CDR3 bases are TGTACCAGCAGCTTAGAGGCAGGGGACGCCTACGAGCAGTACTTC. The encoded protein is CTSSLEAGDAYEQYF. Variable domain in full (rest from reference TRBV11-2 and TRBJ2-7): EAGVAQSPRYKIIEKRQSVAFWCNPISGHATLYWYQQILGQGPKLLIQFQNNGVVDDSQLPKDRFSAERLKGVDSTLKIQPAKLEDSAVYLCTSSLEAGDAYEQYFGPGTRLTVT.

This clonotype was observed many times. J is TRBJ2-7 and V is TRBV5-1; a possible D gene is TRBD2 (5 bases). Germline lookup yields CDR1 SGHRS and CDR2 YFSETQ. The length of the CDR3 is 13 residues. The V end was cut by 3 bases, the J end by 1 base, with 8 bases between. Written as DNA, the CDR3 is TGCGCCAGCAGCTCCCGGGAATCCTACGAGCAGTACTTC. It yields the protein CASSSRESYEQYF.

In this sample, this clonotype turned up many times. V is TRBV29-1 and J is TRBJ1-2; weak D call: TRBD1 (6 bases). Between the trimmed V and J ends, which lost 0 bases and 7 bases, there was a span of 12 bases. The germline V gene has CDR1 SQVTM and CDR2 ANQGSEA. The CDR3 has 13 residues. The CDR3 sequence: CSVEDYQGSGYTF. CDR3 DNA: TGCAGCGTTGAAGATTACCAGGGGTCTGGCTACACCTTC.

Ten or more counts support this clonotype. The CDR3 DNA reads TGTGCCAGCAGCTCGGGACTAGCGGGAGTAGAGACCCAGTACTTC. It yields the protein CASSSGLAGVETQYF. The chain couples TRBV12-3 or TRBV12-4 to TRBJ2-5; TRBD2 agrees at 14 bases. The length of the CDR3 is 15 residues. The ends lost 6 bases at V and 4 bases at J; junction bases unmatched: 4.

The CDR3 sequence is CASSLYRDYEQYF. In DNA, the CDR3 is TGTGCCAGCAGCCTCTACCGGGACTACGAGCAGTACTTC. The chain employs TRBV7-2 and TRBJ2-7; maybe TRBD2 (5 bases). V shed 5 bases and J shed 3 bases, with 11 bases lying between them. CDR1 SGHTA and CDR2 FQGNSA come from the germline V gene. CDR3 length equals 13 residues. Combining the CDR3 with reference TRBV7-2 and TRBJ2-7 gives the whole variable domain GAGVSQSPSNKVTEKGKDVELRCDPISGHTALYWYRQSLGQGLEFLIYFQGNSAPDKSGLPSDRFSAERTGGSVSTLTIQRTQQEDSAVYLCASSLYRDYEQYFGPGTRLTVT.

This clonotype was seen a few times. The V call is TRBV4-1, the J call TRBJ1-3; D is perhaps TRBD1 (5 bases). V lost 0 bases and J lost 2, with 14 bases in between. Germline CDR1 reads MGHRA; CDR2 reads YSYEKL. This CDR3 region has 17 residues. CDR3 bases: TGCGCCAGCAGCCAAGAATGGGTGGGGGTCGCTGGAAACACCATATATTTT. It specifies CASSQEWVGVAGNTIYF.

About this clonotype: One end of the junction does not line up with germline, which may come from a read error. The chain has TRBV6-1 and TRBJ2-7; D is possibly TRBD1 (6 bases). This CDR3 contains 14 residues. CDR1 MNHNS and CDR2 SASEGT come from the germline V gene. The CDR3 DNA sequence: TGTGCCAGCAGCCGACAGGACGACTCCTGCGAGCAGTACTTC. This encodes CASSRQDDSCEQYF.

The table lists this clonotype with a few counts. The chain joins TRBV20-1 to TRBJ2-7, with TRBD2 identical over 7 bases. CDR1 is DFQATT and CDR2 is SNEGSKA in the germline V gene (reference sequence). J lost 6 bases, V lost 5 bases, and 22 bases had no gene match. The CDR3 sequence is 17 residues long. The DNA of the CDR3 is TGCAGTGCTCCTCCCTGGGCGGGAGCGTCTACCCGGGGCGAGCAGTACTTC. Amino acids: CSAPPWAGASTRGEQYF.

This clonotype was seen only once. The V and J genes are TRBV28 and TRBJ1-6; 8 nucleotides match TRBD1. CDR3 length equals 15 residues. Trimming took 4 bases from V and 7 from J; bases not matched to a gene: 6. Germline V CDR1 and CDR2: MDHEN, SYDVKM. The CDR3, as DNA: TGTGCCAGCAGTTCCCCCAGGGGGCGGAATTCACCCCTCCACTTT. Its translation: CASSSPRGRNSPLHF.

This clonotype appeared many times. The rearrangement joins TRBV6-2 or TRBV6-3 to TRBJ1-2; a possible D gene is TRBD1 (5 bases). V gave up 4 bases and J gave up 8 bases, with 14 bases separating them. This CDR3 has 13 residues. Germline V gives CDR1 MNHEY, CDR2 SVGEGT. The CDR3 sequence: CASSWGTVEGYTF. The CDR3 DNA reads as TGTGCCAGCAGTTGGGGGACGGTGGAAGGCTACACCTTC.